This TCR beta chain was captured by sequencing in a study of T cell responses to AZD1222 COVID-19 vaccine. For the study at large: Timing groups of about 4 and about 12 weeks for second doses were pooled.

General study findings and limits: Without day 14 samples, only post-peak T cell repertoires were studied. Only five or six AZD1222 recipients tested seropositive at baseline. The reported proportion of spike-specific TCRs targeting unmutated variant regions was nearly half.

In regard to this clone: Antigen specificity is unknown.

Libraries were prepared by immunoSEQ multiplex PCR; TCRdb keeps only in-frame clonotypes and omits some of them. The sample gives 120,000 or so clones, roughly 91% of which show up once; about 29% is in the top ten. Germline CDR1 LGHDT, CDR2 YNNKEL (reference sequence). The CDR3 has 14 residues. V was cut by 1 base and J by 5 bases, with 10 bases left in between. The clonotype was recovered from an adult in good health. The chain links TRBV3-1 (or the pseudogene TRBV3-2) to TRBJ2-3; TRBD2 is a possible D gene (5 bases). Sequencing was performed on peripheral blood, taken on day 0 of AZD1222 vaccination. The CDR3 DNA is TGTGCCAGCAGCCAAGCCATTGAGGGAGATACGCAGTATTTT. This codes for CASSQAIEGDTQYF.